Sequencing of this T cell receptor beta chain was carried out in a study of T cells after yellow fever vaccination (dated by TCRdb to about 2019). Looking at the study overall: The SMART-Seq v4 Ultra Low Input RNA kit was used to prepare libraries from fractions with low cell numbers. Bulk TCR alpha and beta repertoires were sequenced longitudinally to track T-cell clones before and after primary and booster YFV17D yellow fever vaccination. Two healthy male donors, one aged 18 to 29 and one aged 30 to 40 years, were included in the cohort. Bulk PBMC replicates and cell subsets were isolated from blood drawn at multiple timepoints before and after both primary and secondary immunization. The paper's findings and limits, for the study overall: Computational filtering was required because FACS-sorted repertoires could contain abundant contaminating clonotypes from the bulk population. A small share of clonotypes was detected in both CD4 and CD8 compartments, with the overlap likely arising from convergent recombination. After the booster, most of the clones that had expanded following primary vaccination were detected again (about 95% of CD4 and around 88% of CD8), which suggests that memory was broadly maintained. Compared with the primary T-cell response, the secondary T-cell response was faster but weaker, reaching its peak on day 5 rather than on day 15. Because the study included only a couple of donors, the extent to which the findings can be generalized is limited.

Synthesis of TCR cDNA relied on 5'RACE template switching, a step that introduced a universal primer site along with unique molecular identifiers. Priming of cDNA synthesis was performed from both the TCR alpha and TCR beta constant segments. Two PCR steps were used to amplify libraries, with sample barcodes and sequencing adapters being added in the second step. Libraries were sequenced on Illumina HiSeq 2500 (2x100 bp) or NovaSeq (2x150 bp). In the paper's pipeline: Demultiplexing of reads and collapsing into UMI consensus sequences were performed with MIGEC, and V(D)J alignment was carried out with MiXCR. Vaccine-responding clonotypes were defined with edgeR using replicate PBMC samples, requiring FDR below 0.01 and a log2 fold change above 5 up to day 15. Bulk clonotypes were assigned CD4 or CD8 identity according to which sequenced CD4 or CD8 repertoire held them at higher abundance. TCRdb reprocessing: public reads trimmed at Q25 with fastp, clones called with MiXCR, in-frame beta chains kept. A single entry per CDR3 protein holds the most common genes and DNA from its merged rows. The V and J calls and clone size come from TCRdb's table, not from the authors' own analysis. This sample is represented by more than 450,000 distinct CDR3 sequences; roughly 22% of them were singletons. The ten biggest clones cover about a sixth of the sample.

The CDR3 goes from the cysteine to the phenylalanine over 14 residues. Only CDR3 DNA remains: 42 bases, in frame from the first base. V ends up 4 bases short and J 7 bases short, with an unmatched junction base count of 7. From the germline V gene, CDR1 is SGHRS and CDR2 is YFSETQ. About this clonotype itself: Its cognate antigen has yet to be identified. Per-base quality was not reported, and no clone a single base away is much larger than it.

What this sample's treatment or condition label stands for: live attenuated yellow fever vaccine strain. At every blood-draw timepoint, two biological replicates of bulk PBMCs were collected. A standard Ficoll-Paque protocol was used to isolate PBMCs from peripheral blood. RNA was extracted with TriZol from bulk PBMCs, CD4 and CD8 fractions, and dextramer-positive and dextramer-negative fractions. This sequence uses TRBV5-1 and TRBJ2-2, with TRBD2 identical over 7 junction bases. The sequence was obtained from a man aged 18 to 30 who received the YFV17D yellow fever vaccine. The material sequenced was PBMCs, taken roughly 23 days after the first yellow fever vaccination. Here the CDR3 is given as CASSHQLANGELFF. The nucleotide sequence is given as TGCGCCAGCAGCCACCAACTAGCGAACGGGGAGCTGTTTTTT.